This T cell receptor (beta chain) is from a study of blood T cell repertoires in COVID-19. The germline gives CDR1 SGHKS, CDR2 YYEKEE (reference sequence). V lost 1 base to trimming and J lost 4 bases, with 15 bases between them. This CDR3 region has 16 residues. Participants in the exposed group had met a COVID-19 case in the 2 weeks before joining the study. Produced via immunoSEQ multiplex PCR; TCRdb's table is partial and in-frame only. The sample includes about 270,000 clones, 75% to 95% seen only once; the top ten take about 3%. What was sequenced was PBMCs or T cells enriched from blood (not recorded which). The V call is TRBV5-5, the J call TRBJ1-5; D is unclear. This sequence was found in a man aged 35-49 years who had been exposed to COVID-19. The CDR3 protein is CASSLPGSSGNQPQHF. For the CDR3, the DNA is TGTGCCAGCAGCTTGCCCGGATCCTCGGGGAATCAGCCCCAGCATTTT.